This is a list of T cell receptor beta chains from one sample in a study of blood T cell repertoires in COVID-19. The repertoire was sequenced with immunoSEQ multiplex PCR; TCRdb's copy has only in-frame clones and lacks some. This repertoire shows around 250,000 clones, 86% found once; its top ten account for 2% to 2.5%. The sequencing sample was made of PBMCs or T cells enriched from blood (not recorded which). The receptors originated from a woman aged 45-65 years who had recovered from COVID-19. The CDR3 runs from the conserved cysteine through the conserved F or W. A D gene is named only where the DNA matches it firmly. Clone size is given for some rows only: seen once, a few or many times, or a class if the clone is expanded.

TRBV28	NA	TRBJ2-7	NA	TGTGCCAGCACATCGGACACGCGGTTGCAGTACTTC	CASTSDTRLQYF
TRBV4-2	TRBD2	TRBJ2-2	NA	TGTGCCAGCAGCCAGGAAGGGGTCATGGGACTAGAATTGAACACCGGGGAGCTGTTTTTT	CASSQEGVMGLELNTGELFF
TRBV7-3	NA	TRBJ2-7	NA	TGTGCCAGCAGCTCCACACCGTTAAGCGAGCAGTACTTC	CASSSTPLSEQYF
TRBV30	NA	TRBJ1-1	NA	TGTGCCAGACGCCGGGAGACTGAAGCTTTCTTT	CARRRETEAFF
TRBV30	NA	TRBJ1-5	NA	TGTGCCTGGAGTGAGGGCAGCGGGAATCAGCCCCAGCATTTT	CAWSEGSGNQPQHF
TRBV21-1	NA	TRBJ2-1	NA	TGTGCCAGCAGCCGCACGGGACTAGCGGGAGAAGGGGGTTCCTACAATGAGCAGTTCTTC	CASSRTGLAGEGGSYNEQFF
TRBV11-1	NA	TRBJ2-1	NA	TGTGCCAGCAGCTTAGGGACAGTTGAGCAGTTCTTC	CASSLGTVEQFF
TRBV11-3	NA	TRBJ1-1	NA	TGTGCCAGCAGCACAACACTACGGACAGCGAGGACTGAAGCTTTCTTT	CASSTTLRTARTEAFF
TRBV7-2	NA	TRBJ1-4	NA	TGTGCCAGCAGCTTAGTTGGAGTTCCAAATGAAAAACTGTTTTTT	CASSLVGVPNEKLFF
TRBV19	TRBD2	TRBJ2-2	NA	TGTGCCAGTAGTCCCATTTCGGGAGGGACCACCGGGGAGCTGTTTTTT	CASSPISGGTTGELFF
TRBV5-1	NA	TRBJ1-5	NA	TGCGCCAGCAGCTTGGATCCAGGGATAGGTGGGCAGCCCCAGCATTTT	CASSLDPGIGGQPQHF
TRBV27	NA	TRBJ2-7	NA	TGTGCCAGCAGTTTAGGGCCAACCTCCTACGAGCAGTACTTC	CASSLGPTSYEQYF
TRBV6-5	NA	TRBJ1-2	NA	TGTGCCAGCAGCGTGAGGGCCCAGTGGTATGGCTACACCTTC	CASSVRAQWYGYTF
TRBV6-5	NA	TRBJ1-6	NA	TGTGCCAGTGGGGGGGATCTTTCGTCACCCCTCCACTTT	CASGGDLSSPLHF
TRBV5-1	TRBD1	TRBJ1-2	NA	TGCGCCAGCAGCTTGGAAATAAAGGACAGGGCCAAAAGCTACACCTTC	CASSLEIKDRAKSYTF
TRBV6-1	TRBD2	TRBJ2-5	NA	TGTGCCAGCAGTGGATATGAGCTAGCGGCACAAGAGACCCAGTACTTC	CASSGYELAAQETQYF
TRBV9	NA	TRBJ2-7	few	TGTGCCAGCACCCCCGACGCGGCTAGTTTACGGTACGAGCAGTACTTC	CASTPDAASLRYEQYF
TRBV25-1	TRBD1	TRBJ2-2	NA	TGTGCCAGCAGTCGGACAGGGAGGACCGGGGAGCTGTTTTTT	CASSRTGRTGELFF
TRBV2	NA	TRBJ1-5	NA	TGTGCTACGGGCAGGGAAGGGCCTAATCAGCCCCAGCATTTT	CATGREGPNQPQHF
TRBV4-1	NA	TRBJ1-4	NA	TGCGCCAGCAGCCAAGATCCCCTCCTAACTAATGAAAAACTGTTTTTT	CASSQDPLLTNEKLFF
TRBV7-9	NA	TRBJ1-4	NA	TGTGCCAGCAGGCGAGGTGAAAAACTGTTTTTT	CASRRGEKLFF
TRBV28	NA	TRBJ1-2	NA	TGTGCCAGCAGCTCAGGGGATTCCTATGGCTACACCTTC	CASSSGDSYGYTF
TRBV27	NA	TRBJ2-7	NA	TGTGCCAGCAGTTTATCGGGACACTCCTACGAGCAGTACTTC	CASSLSGHSYEQYF
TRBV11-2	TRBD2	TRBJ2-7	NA	TGTGCCAGCAGCCAGAGCGGGGGGGATTACTACGAGCAGTACTTC	CASSQSGGDYYEQYF
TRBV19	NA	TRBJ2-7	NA	TGTGCCAGTAGTAAAAGAGACAGGATCTACGAGCAGTACTTC	CASSKRDRIYEQYF
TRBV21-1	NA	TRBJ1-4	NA	TGTGCCAGCAGCCCACCAAAAAGGGGAAATGAAAAACTGTTTTTT	CASSPPKRGNEKLFF
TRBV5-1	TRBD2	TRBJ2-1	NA	TGCGCCAGCAGCTTGGCTAGCGGGATTGACAATGAGCAGTTCTTC	CASSLASGIDNEQFF
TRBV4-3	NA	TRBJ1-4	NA	TGCGCCAGCAGCCAAGATGGACGAGGGGGTGAAAAACTGTTTTTT	CASSQDGRGGEKLFF
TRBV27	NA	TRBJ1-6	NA	TGTGCCAGCAGTGGGCAAAGGAGGGGGGGCAGTAATTCACCCCTCCACTTT	CASSGQRRGGSNSPLHF
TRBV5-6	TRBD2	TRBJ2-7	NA	TGTGCCAGCAGCTTTTGGGACTACTACGAGCAGTACTTC	CASSFWDYYEQYF
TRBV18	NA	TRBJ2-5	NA	TGTGCCAGCTCACCGGCCGGACTAACTCAAGAGACCCAGTACTTC	CASSPAGLTQETQYF
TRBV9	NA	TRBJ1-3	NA	TGTGCCAGCAGCGTAGGAATTGTAGGGGCCGGAGAAAACACCATATATTTT	CASSVGIVGAGENTIYF
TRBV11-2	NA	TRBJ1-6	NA	TGTGCCAGCAGCCAACAGGGTTTCATAAATTCACCCCTCCACTTT	CASSQQGFINSPLHF
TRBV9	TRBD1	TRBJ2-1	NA	TGTGCCAGCAGCCCACGTCCCGGGACAGGGGGCGCGAGGAATGAGCAGTTCTTC	CASSPRPGTGGARNEQFF